This T cell receptor (beta chain) was documented in a study of CD8 T cells in ankylosing spondylitis. Study-wide findings and caveats: In ankylosing spondylitis blood, a motif of about 8 highly homologous TCR beta variants appeared characteristic.

Many counts were recorded for this clonotype. Antigen unknown. MiXCR was run by TCRdb on the 5' RACE reads, yielding one entry per CDR3 protein. This sample yields 350,000 to 450,000 distinct CDR3 sequences, of which approximately 26% are seen a single time; 0.85% to 1% belongs to the top ten. V was pared by 4 bases and J by 3 bases, with 10 bases between. Germline assignment: CDR1 SGDLS and CDR2 YYNGEE. The CDR3 sequence is 13 residues long. Sequences were obtained from blood, either unsorted or a sorted T cell fraction (not recorded which). The receptor's source is a male donor with ankylosing spondylitis. The V gene is TRBV9, the J gene TRBJ1-2; D is uncertain. The CDR3 DNA follows: TGTGCCAGCAGCCCGCGGGGAGACTATGGCTACACCTTC. Amino acid sequence: CASSPRGDYGYTF.